This T cell receptor beta chain derives from a study of response to subunit inactivated influenza vaccine. TCRdb processed the RT-PCR reads anew with MiXCR; each CDR3 protein has one entry. The data hold more than 500,000 distinct CDR3 sequences, with 10% to 12% observed a single time. In this sample, this clonotype turned up a few times. This CDR3 has 16 residues. Per the germline V gene, CDR1 is SEHNR and CDR2 is FQNEAQ (reference sequence). Trimming stripped 1 base from V and 3 bases from J, with 15 bases between. The same data also went into a second study, on T cells expressing NK-cell markers. According to that study: TCR beta libraries carry UMIs added by 5'RACE template switching. Cells sorted as CD3+CD56+NKG2C+, CD3+CD56+NKG2C- and CD3+CD56-NKG2C+ T cells supplied the TCR beta repertoires. The share of CD8+ T cells held by dominant NKG2C+ clonotypes was about 1.0-7.5% in roughly 6 donors. Expanded NKG2C+ T cell clones were not confirmed as HCMV-specific.

The sequence was collected from a man aged 45-60 years who received an inactivated influenza vaccine. The specimen was PBMCs from blood, collected on the day of vaccination. This rearrangement joins TRBV7-9 to TRBJ1-1; TRBD1 might be the D (5 bases). DNA of the CDR3: TGTGCCAGCAGCTTAGGAATGGGGACCATGGACACTGAAGCTTTCTTT. The encoded protein is CASSLGMGTMDTEAFF.